A single sample gave rise to the 24 T cell receptor beta chains below, sequenced in a study of blood T cell repertoires in COVID-19. Profiled with immunoSEQ multiplex PCR; TCRdb holds only in-frame clones, not every one. The table records over 200,000 clones, about 85% of them present only once. Sequenced sample: PBMCs or T cells enriched from blood (not recorded which). These receptors were obtained from a man younger than 45 who had recovered from COVID-19.

The chain combines TRBV19 with TRBJ1-5; D unresolved. The germline gives CDR1 LNHDA, CDR2 SQIVND (reference sequence). This CDR3 has 13 amino acids. V was trimmed by 3 bases and J by 5 bases, leaving 8 bases between them. In DNA form, the CDR3 reads TGTGCCAGTAGTATCCGGACTCATCAGCCCCAGCATTTT. This translates into CASSIRTHQPQHF.

This clone turned up a few times. This chain links TRBV7-9 with TRBJ2-1; D perhaps matches TRBD2 (6 bases). Per the germline V gene, CDR1 is SEHNR and CDR2 is FQNEAQ (reference sequence). CDR3 length: 14 amino acids. V lost 5 bases and J lost 7, with 15 bases in between. The CDR3 coding sequence is TGTGCCAGCAGCCACCCCACCGGGAGAAATGAGCAGTTCTTC. This translates into CASSHPTGRNEQFF.

The chain uses TRBV19 and TRBJ2-2; 7 bases map to TRBD2. The trim removed 5 bases at V and 2 bases at J, leaving 5 bases unmatched. The CDR3 is 15 residues long. Germline V gene lookup returns CDR1 LNHDA and CDR2 SQIVND (reference sequence). CDR3 in DNA: TGTGCCAGTAGTTCGGGGGGTGGTAACACCGGGGAGCTGTTTTTT. This translates into CASSSGGGNTGELFF.

V and J are TRBV29-1 and TRBJ2-7; the D gene is possibly TRBD1 (5 bases). V lost 3 bases and J 1 base, leaving 13 bases between the germline ends. The CDR3 contains 14 residues. Germline assignment: CDR1 SQVTM and CDR2 ANQGSEA. The chain's CDR3 is CSVDSAGPSYEQYF. Written as DNA, the CDR3 is TGCAGCGTTGATTCGGCAGGGCCATCCTACGAGCAGTACTTC.

The chain recombines TRBV7-2 with TRBJ2-7; the match to TRBD2 covers 15 bases. Trimming at V came to 5 bases and at J to 7 bases, leaving 6 bases not matched to a gene. The CDR3 length is 15 residues. Germline V gives CDR1 SGHTA, CDR2 FQGNSA. In DNA, the CDR3 is TGTGCCAGCAGCCCCGGACTAGCGGGGGGGCAGGAGCAGTACTTC. This gives the protein CASSPGLAGGQEQYF.

The chain uses TRBV3-1 (or the pseudogene TRBV3-2) and TRBJ2-2; D is unresolved. The V and J ends lost 1 base and 6 bases respectively, with 15 bases between them. The CDR3 runs to 16 residues. From germline, CDR1 is LGHDT and CDR2 YNNKEL (reference sequence). CDR3 sequence: CASSQGSAYAAGELFF. DNA for the CDR3: TGTGCCAGCAGCCAAGGTTCTGCGTACGCGGCCGGGGAGCTGTTTTTT.

The chain is built from TRBV30 and TRBJ1-6; D perhaps matches TRBD1 (5 bases). Trimming stripped 0 bases from V and 10 bases from J, with 13 bases between. The germline V gene has CDR1 GTSNPN and CDR2 SVGIG (reference sequence). CDR3 length equals 14 residues. CDR3 residues: CAWSVSRVGSPLHF. CDR3 DNA: TGTGCCTGGAGTGTTTCCAGGGTTGGGTCACCCCTCCACTTT.

The chain is built from TRBV16 and TRBJ1-5; maybe TRBD1 (6 bases). Trimming shortened V by 1 base and J by 9 bases, and 16 bases separated the two germline ends. CDR3 length: 15 amino acids. Germline V lookup: CDR1 KGHSY, CDR2 FQNENV. CDR3 amino acids: CASSQFYGGQGPQHF. The DNA for the CDR3 is TGTGCCAGCAGCCAATTTTACGGGGGGCAGGGGCCCCAGCATTTT.

The gene calls are TRBV5-4 and TRBJ2-7; maybe TRBD2 (5 bases). V was shortened by 1 base and J by 6 bases, with 17 bases between the two germline ends. Germline CDR1 SGHNT, CDR2 YYREEE (reference sequence). The CDR3 consists of 15 residues. The CDR3: CASSLLAGPQLEQYF. CDR3 sequence (DNA): TGTGCCAGCAGCTTGTTGGCGGGTCCGCAACTCGAGCAGTACTTC. Full variable domain (outside the CDR3, taken from reference TRBV5-4 and TRBJ2-7): ETGVTQSPTHLIKTRGQQVTLRCSSQSGHNTVSWYQQALGQGPQFIFQYYREEENGRGNFPPRFSGLQFPNYSSELNVNALELDDSALYLCASSLLAGPQLEQYFGPGTRLTVT.

J is TRBJ2-3 and V is TRBV4-2, with D maybe TRBD2 (6 bases). Trimming left V 4 bases short and J 2 bases short, with 13 bases between. CDR3 length: 15 amino acids. Germline V gives CDR1 LGHNA, CDR2 YNFKEQ. The CDR3 DNA reads as TGTGCCAGCAGCCCCCGACTAGGTAACACAGATACGCAGTATTTT. It encodes CASSPRLGNTDTQYF.

V is TRBV6-5 and J is TRBJ1-2, with TRBD1 as a possible D gene (5 bases). The CDR3 has 13 residues. V was trimmed by 6 bases and J by 8 bases, leaving 16 bases between them. The V gene's germline CDR1 is MNHEY and CDR2 SVGAGI. In DNA, the CDR3 is TGTGCCAGCAGCCGGTTGACAGATGGGGGCTACACCTTC. Translating it yields CASSRLTDGGYTF.

This sequence joins TRBV14 and TRBJ2-7, with D possibly matching TRBD1 (6 bases). The CDR3 sequence is 20 residues long. Trimming removed 0 bases at V and 0 bases at J, with 24 bases between. From germline, CDR1 is SGHDN and CDR2 FVKESK. CDR3 amino acids: CASSQETRQARMLGSYEQYF. The DNA of the CDR3 is TGTGCCAGCAGCCAAGAAACCAGACAGGCCCGGATGCTTGGCTCCTACGAGCAGTACTTC. The full variable domain, its missing parts supplied by reference TRBV14 and TRBJ2-7, is EAGVTQFPSHSVIEKGQTVTLRCDPISGHDNLYWYRRVMGKEIKFLLHFVKESKQDESGMPNNRFLAERTGGTYSTLKVQPAELEDSGVYFCASSQETRQARMLGSYEQYFGPGTRLTVT.

About this clone: Its ends do not fully match the called genes, so a read error is possible. The chain uses TRBV19 and TRBJ1-4, with no clear D. CDR3 size: 14 residues. Germline assignment: CDR1 LNHDA and CDR2 SQIVND (reference sequence). The DNA of the CDR3 is TGTGCCAGTAGTATACAGACAACGAATGAAAAACTGTTTTTT. Protein sequence: CASSIQTTNEKLFF. Based on the CDR3 plus reference TRBV19 and TRBJ1-4, the full variable domain is DGGITQSPKYLFRKEGQNVTLSCEQNLNHDAMYWYRQDPGQGLRLIYYSQIVNDFQKGDIAEGYSVSREKKESFPLTVTSAQKNPTAFYLCASSIQTTNEKLFFGSGTQLSVL.

This chain uses TRBV28 with TRBJ2-3, with 7 bases matching TRBD2. Per germline, CDR1 MDHEN and CDR2 SYDVKM. The V and J ends lost 4 bases and 8 bases, in that order; junction bases with no gene match: 9. The CDR3 runs 14 residues. CDR3 sequence (DNA): TGTGCCAGCAGTTCGGGCGTACTAGCGTCTACGCAGTATTTT. Translated, it gives CASSSGVLASTQYF. Using reference TRBV28 and TRBJ2-3 for the parts outside the CDR3, the full variable domain is DVKVTQSSRYLVKRTGEKVFLECVQDMDHENMFWYRQDPGLGLRLIYFSYDVKMKEKGDIPEGYSVSREKKERFSLILESASTNQTSMYLCASSSGVLASTQYFGPGTRLTVL.

The V and J genes are TRBV7-2 and TRBJ1-6; TRBD1 aligns across 9 bases. V lost 5 bases, J lost 10 bases, and 9 bases stayed unmatched. Germline V gene lookup returns CDR1 SGHTA and CDR2 FQGNSA. This CDR3 comprises 15 residues. This chain's CDR3 is CASSTYRGLGSPLHF. The DNA of the CDR3 is TGTGCCAGCAGCACATACAGGGGGCTAGGGTCACCCCTCCACTTT. Full variable domain (missing parts from reference TRBV7-2 and TRBJ1-6): GAGVSQSPSNKVTEKGKDVELRCDPISGHTALYWYRQSLGQGLEFLIYFQGNSAPDKSGLPSDRFSAERTGGSVSTLTIQRTQQEDSAVYLCASSTYRGLGSPLHFGNGTRLTVT.

The chain couples TRBV7-9 to TRBJ1-2; 8 bases map to TRBD1. The V gene end was trimmed by 6 bases and the J gene end by 4 bases; junction bases not matched to a gene: 10. Germline CDR1 SEHNR, CDR2 FQNEAQ (reference sequence). This CDR3 is built from 15 residues. In DNA, the CDR3 is TGTGCCAGCAGTCCTGGACAGGGAGAACCCTATGGCTACACCTTC. Protein: CASSPGQGEPYGYTF.

The genes are TRBV27 and TRBJ1-4; D is possibly TRBD1 (6 bases). The CDR3 has 17 residues. Trimming shortened V by 2 bases and J by 10 bases, and 23 bases separated the two germline ends. In germline, CDR1 is MNHEY, CDR2 SMNVEV (reference sequence). For the CDR3, the DNA is TGTGCCAGCAGTTTAGGAAGATGGACAGTTCAAGTCGGAAAACTGTTTTTT. It encodes CASSLGRWTVQVGKLFF.

The rearrangement links TRBV7-8 to TRBJ2-2, with D possibly matching TRBD2 (5 bases). Trimming stripped 5 bases from V and 4 bases from J, with 20 bases between. The CDR3 is 17 residues long. Germline V gene sequence: CDR1 SGHVS, CDR2 FQNEAQ. CDR3 bases: TGTGCCAGCAGCCAGATAGGGCTAGCCAATCCCACCGGGGAGCTGTTTTTT. Protein product: CASSQIGLANPTGELFF.

The genes are TRBV5-1 and TRBJ1-5; D is perhaps TRBD1 (5 bases). The CDR3 runs to 14 residues. Germline assignment: CDR1 SGHRS and CDR2 YFSETQ. Trimming stripped 0 bases from V and 6 bases from J, with 10 bases between. This chain's CDR3 is CASSLERGSQPQHF. The CDR3 bases are TGCGCCAGCAGCTTGGAAAGGGGTAGTCAGCCCCAGCATTTT.

The genes are TRBV6-5 and TRBJ2-7, with D possibly TRBD2 on 6 matching bases. This CDR3 spans 16 amino acids. Trimming shortened V by 1 base and J by 0 bases, and 13 bases separated the two germline ends. Germline loops: CDR1 MNHEY, CDR2 SVGAGI. In DNA, the CDR3 is TGTGCCAGCAGTTACTACGGGGGTCCTCACTCCTACGAGCAGTACTTC. The encoded protein is CASSYYGGPHSYEQYF.

The chain combines TRBV7-2 with TRBJ2-2; D might be TRBD2 (7 bases). The germline V gene has CDR1 SGHTA and CDR2 FQGNSA. V gave up 8 bases and J gave up 1 base, with 17 bases separating them. CDR3 size: 16 residues. CDR3 amino acids: CASLNGGQRNTGELFF. CDR3 nucleotides: TGTGCCAGCTTGAACGGGGGGCAGCGGAACACCGGGGAGCTGTTTTTT.

The rearrangement joins TRBV13 to TRBJ1-1, with no clear D. V was clipped by 8 bases and J by 0 bases, with 13 bases between them. The CDR3 is 14 residues long. Germline V gene sequence: CDR1 PRHDT, CDR2 FYEKMQ (reference sequence). The CDR3 nucleotides are TGTGCCAGCTCCCTCAGGTGGATGAACACTGAAGCTTTCTTT. This codes for CASSLRWMNTEAFF. The full variable domain, with the rest looked up from reference TRBV13 and TRBJ1-1, is AAGVIQSPRHLIKEKRETATLKCYPIPRHDTVYWYQQGPGQDPQFLISFYEKMQSDKGSIPDRFSAQQFSDYHSELNMSSLELGDSALYFCASSLRWMNTEAFFGQGTRLTVV.

The CDR3 nucleotides read TGCAGCGTCGGACAGGTCACGAATGAGCAGTTCTTC. Translating gives CSVGQVTNEQFF. This chain uses TRBV29-1 with TRBJ2-1; 7 bases map to TRBD1. The length of the CDR3 is 12 residues. The V gene end was trimmed by 6 bases and the J gene end by 7 bases; junction bases not matched to a gene: 6. Germline V gene data show CDR1 as SQVTM and CDR2 as ANQGSEA.

V and J are TRBV2 and TRBJ2-2; D remains unclear. Deletions cut 8 bases from V and 3 bases from J, with 13 bases between. The CDR3 runs to 14 residues. Per germline, CDR1 SNHLY and CDR2 FYNNEI. This chain's CDR3 is CASFLDLYTGELFF. The CDR3 region has the DNA TGTGCCAGCTTTCTAGATTTATACACCGGGGAGCTGTTTTTT.